This TCR beta chain was identified during a study of blood T cells in healthy people across ages. General study findings and limits: Considered underestimates were the diversity estimates obtained from one million T cells.

About this clonotype: Its antigen is still unknown.

A sample-barcoded 5' primer and a J-beta primer mix were used in a second PCR of roughly 6 to 12 cycles. Each cDNA molecule carried a tag from a template-switch adaptor that contained 12 random nucleotides. Each sample provided no less than 2.5 million CDR3-containing paired-end reads. One entry per CDR3 protein results from TCRdb running MiXCR on the 5' RACE reads. The sample carries over 1,200,000 distinct CDR3 sequences, around 59% recorded once. At least 5.5 micrograms of total RNA were extracted per sample. Germline V CDR1 and CDR2: MNHEY, SMNVEV (reference sequence). With 4 bases clipped from V and 6 bases from J, the junction kept 4 bases outside the gene matches. The CDR3 loop spans 14 amino acids.

V usage is TRBV27 and J usage is TRBJ2-2, with 8 positions matching TRBD2. The receptor was isolated from a man between 18 and 35 years old in good health. Sequenced sample: blood. CDR3 sequence (DNA): TGTGCCAGCAGTTCGGGACTAGGGTCCGGGGAGCTGTTTTTT. It codes for CASSSGLGSGELFF.